This T cell receptor beta chain was retrieved from a study of blood T cell repertoires in COVID-19. Turning to the study itself: The origin of the acute and convalescent COVID-19 samples was the United States, Italy and Spain. T cells, B-cell-depleted T cells, or PBMCs supplied cDNA or gDNA.

Two consecutive negative NP/OP PCR tests, clearance, or resolved symptoms defined Cohort 3 recovery. The authors' processing: Reference gene primers were amplified, and this amplification served to estimate nucleated cell counts. Clones were read by immunoSEQ multiplex PCR, and TCRdb kept only the in-frame ones, dropping some. V and J calls and clone size are given by that table; D and trimming were obtained from the DNA. The sample has roughly 380,000 clones, less than 90% seen once. Germline CDR1 is MNHEY and CDR2 is SMNVEV (reference sequence). V was shortened by 6 bases and J by 0 bases, with 15 bases between the two germline ends. The CDR3 runs 16 residues.

The V and J genes are TRBV27 and TRBJ2-1, with a weak D call TRBD2 (6 bases). The sequencing input was PBMCs or T cells enriched from blood (not recorded which). This clonotype was sampled from a woman in her twenties or thirties who had recovered from COVID-19. CDR3 DNA: TGTGCCAGCAGAATGAACGGGAGAAGCTCCTACAATGAGCAGTTCTTC. Encoded protein: CASRMNGRSSYNEQFF.